A single sample gave rise to the 27 T cell receptor beta chains below, sequenced in a study of control samples from healthy donors and cancer patients. Data came from immunoSEQ multiplex PCR; TCRdb stores just in-frame clones and leaves some out. The sample has around 140,000 clones, more than 80% seen once. The specimen was blood. The receptors were sampled from a man between 18 and 29 years old in good health.

With respect to this clone: At the DNA level, this CDR3 is encoded by other sequences in the same sample as well. This chain connects TRBV30 to TRBJ1-5; no clear D. The CDR3 sequence is 13 residues long. CDR1 is GTSNPN, CDR2 SVGIG, per germline (reference sequence). The germline V and J ends were trimmed by 0 bases and 2 bases, with 5 bases remaining between them. CDR3 residues: CAWSVRGNQPQHF. The CDR3 coding sequence is TGTGCCTGGAGTGTTAGGGGCAATCAGCCCCAGCATTTT.

The genes are TRBV7-9 and TRBJ2-6; D remains ambiguous. V was trimmed by 5 bases and J by 0 bases, leaving 11 bases between them. The CDR3 is 16 residues long. CDR1 and CDR2 from the germline V gene are SEHNR and FQNEAQ (reference sequence). Here the CDR3 DNA reads TGTGCCAGCAGCCTCACCGAGGCCTCTGGGGCCAACGTCCTGACTTTC. Encoded protein: CASSLTEASGANVLTF.

This clone appeared a single time. V usage is TRBV6-5 and J usage is TRBJ1-2, with a weak D call TRBD1 (6 bases). The V gene's germline CDR1 is MNHEY and CDR2 SVGAGI. This CDR3 comprises 14 residues. Between the trimmed V and J ends, which lost 6 bases and 3 bases, there was a span of 14 bases. Here the CDR3 DNA reads TGTGCCAGCAGAGGCGTGGGGGGCCACTATGGCTACACCTTC. Translating gives CASRGVGGHYGYTF.

The chain carries TRBV24-1 and TRBJ1-5, with D unclear. The germline V and J ends were trimmed by 9 bases and 3 bases, with 11 bases remaining between them. CDR3 length: 13 amino acids. Germline CDR1 KGHDR, CDR2 SFDVKD. The CDR3 is CATPSTPNQPQHF. The CDR3 nucleotides are TGTGCCACCCCGTCTACCCCCAATCAGCCCCAGCATTTT.

The chain combines TRBV4-1 with TRBJ2-3; 8 bases map to TRBD2. The V and J ends lost 5 bases and 4 bases, in that order; junction bases with no gene match: 11. CDR3 length: 16 residues. CDR1 is MGHRA, CDR2 YSYEKL, per germline. The CDR3 is CASSVGRGEFSDTQYF. Here the CDR3 DNA reads TGCGCCAGCAGCGTAGGGCGGGGGGAGTTTTCAGATACGCAGTATTTT.

The chain combines TRBV7-2 with TRBJ2-5; D call uncertain. CDR1 SGHTA and CDR2 FQGNSA come from the germline V gene. The V and J ends lost 1 base and 4 bases respectively, with 13 bases between them. This CDR3 is built from 15 residues. The CDR3 DNA reads as TGTGCCAGCAGCTTAGGAGCAGCAAGGCGAGAGACCCAGTACTTC. It is translated as CASSLGAARRETQYF.

In regard to this clone: This specimen includes other DNA sequences encoding the same CDR3. The chain carries TRBV18 and TRBJ2-5; D is uncertain. Germline CDR1 is KGHSH and CDR2 is LQKENI. Trimming stripped 1 base from V and 3 bases from J, with 0 bases between. The CDR3 extends over 11 amino acids. CDR3 nucleotides: TGTGCCAGCTCACCACAAGAGACCCAGTACTTC. Protein sequence: CASSPQETQYF. Full variable domain (outside the CDR3, taken from reference TRBV18 and TRBJ2-5): NAGVMQNPRHLVRRRGQEARLRCSPMKGHSHVYWYRQLPEEGLKFMVYLQKENIIDESGMPKERFSAEFPKEGPSILRIQQVVRGDSAAYFCASSPQETQYFGPGTRLLVL.

The J gene is TRBJ1-3, the V gene TRBV2; D gene ambiguous. The CDR3 loop spans 12 amino acids. The V gene's germline CDR1 is SNHLY and CDR2 FYNNEI. The ends were cut back, 8 bases at V and 0 bases at J, with 5 bases in the middle. Written as DNA, the CDR3 is TGTGCCAGCTTAAGCTCTGGAAACACCATATATTTT. Amino acids: CASLSSGNTIYF.

V is TRBV9 and J is TRBJ2-1; 11 nucleotides line up with TRBD2. With V trimmed by 7 bases and J by 5 bases, 11 bases remained unmatched. The CDR3 length is 16 residues. Germline lookup yields CDR1 SGDLS and CDR2 YYNGEE. CDR3 in DNA: TGTGCCAGCTGTAGCGGGGGGGTATGCCATCACAATGAGCAGTTCTTC. It yields the protein CASCSGGVCHHNEQFF.

Worth noting for this clone: The sample holds other DNA sequences that translate to the same CDR3. The chain uses TRBV28 and TRBJ2-7; a possible D gene is TRBD2 (6 bases). Germline V lookup: CDR1 MDHEN, CDR2 SYDVKM. The CDR3 contains 15 residues. V dropped 8 bases and J dropped 6 bases, with 23 bases sitting between them. The CDR3 protein is CASGRPGTGLFEQYF. DNA for the CDR3: TGTGCCAGCGGCCGGCCCGGGACGGGACTTTTCGAGCAGTACTTC. The full variable domain, in which reference TRBV28 and TRBJ2-7 provide the parts outside the CDR3, is DVKVTQSSRYLVKRTGEKVFLECVQDMDHENMFWYRQDPGLGLRLIYFSYDVKMKEKGDIPEGYSVSREKKERFSLILESASTNQTSMYLCASGRPGTGLFEQYFGPGTRLTVT.

The count of this clone is one. The genes are TRBV7-9 and TRBJ1-6; 7 bases line up with TRBD1. CDR1 and CDR2 from the germline V gene are SEHNR and FQNEAQ (reference sequence). The ends lost 2 bases at V and 10 bases at J; junction bases unmatched: 5. The CDR3 runs 14 residues. As DNA, the CDR3 is TGTGCCAGCAGCTTACTACAGGGGAAATCACCCCTCCACTTT. Protein product: CASSLLQGKSPLHF.

Here the CDR3 reads CASSWDRGNTIYF. The CDR3 DNA follows: TGTGCCAGCAGCTGGGACAGGGGAAACACCATATATTTT. The chain joins TRBV7-2 to TRBJ1-3, with TRBD1 matching 8 bases. In germline, CDR1 is SGHTA, CDR2 FQGNSA. The CDR3 covers 13 residues. V trimming: 4 bases; J trimming: 4 bases; junction bases outside the gene matches: 0.

The V and J genes are TRBV6-5 and TRBJ2-2; D is undetermined. V was clipped by 6 bases and J by 6 bases, with 14 bases between them. This CDR3 is 14 amino acids long. CDR1 and CDR2 from the germline V gene are MNHEY and SVGAGI. The CDR3 is CASSHQGLAGELFF. CDR3 in DNA: TGTGCCAGCAGCCACCAAGGTTTGGCCGGGGAGCTGTTTTTT.

The rearrangement uses TRBV7-9 and TRBJ1-5; D perhaps matches TRBD1 (5 bases). This CDR3 comprises 15 residues. The V gene lost 1 base and the J gene lost 6 bases, with 13 bases spanning the gap. Germline CDR1 and CDR2: SEHNR and FQNEAQ (reference sequence). The CDR3 is CASSLGSPGFQPQHF. Here the CDR3 DNA reads TGTGCCAGCAGCTTAGGTTCCCCAGGGTTTCAGCCCCAGCATTTT.

CDR3 DNA: TGTGCCAGCAGCCCTCGGGCGGGGACCGATAACTATGGCTACACCTTC. Translation gives CASSPRAGTDNYGYTF. The genes are TRBV4-2 and TRBJ1-2, with TRBD1 as a possible D gene (5 bases). The length of the CDR3 is 16 residues. Trimming pared 4 bases from V and 1 base from J, leaving 16 bases between. Germline CDR1 reads LGHNA; CDR2 reads YNFKEQ.

V is TRBV6-5 and J is TRBJ2-1; D is unresolved. The V and J ends lost 6 bases and 8 bases respectively, with 20 bases between them. The CDR3 runs 15 residues. Germline V lookup: CDR1 MNHEY, CDR2 SVGAGI. Here the CDR3 DNA reads TGTGCCAGCAGCCCGCATGTGGGATTTTTGGATGAGCAGTTCTTC. It yields the protein CASSPHVGFLDEQFF.

This sequence joins TRBV19 and TRBJ1-1; D is possibly TRBD1 (6 bases). Trimming stripped 6 bases from V and 7 bases from J, with 15 bases between. Germline assignment: CDR1 LNHDA and CDR2 SQIVND (reference sequence). This CDR3 comprises 13 residues. CDR3 region: CASSAGTIGEAFF. The CDR3 DNA reads TGTGCCAGTAGCGCCGGGACAATTGGTGAAGCTTTCTTT.

A single count supports this clone. This chain links TRBV12-5 with TRBJ1-1; the D gene is possibly TRBD1 (5 bases). Per germline, CDR1 LGHNT and CDR2 FRNRAP. The CDR3 totals 14 residues. V dropped 5 bases and J dropped 4 bases, with 14 bases sitting between them. The CDR3 bases are TGTGCTAGTGGTGTGGGGGGATTCGGCACTGAAGCTTTCTTT. This encodes CASGVGGFGTEAFF. Using reference TRBV12-5 and TRBJ1-1 for the parts outside the CDR3, the full variable domain is DARVTQTPRHKVTEMGQEVTMRCQPILGHNTVFWYRQTMMQGLELLAYFRNRAPLDDSGMPKDRFSAEMPDATLATLKIQPSEPRDSAVYFCASGVGGFGTEAFFGQGTRLTVV.

This chain uses TRBV7-9 with TRBJ2-1; D ambiguous. Between the trimmed V and J ends, which lost 0 bases and 6 bases, there was a span of 6 bases. Per germline, CDR1 SEHNR and CDR2 FQNEAQ (reference sequence). The CDR3 is made up of 13 amino acids. CDR3 sequence (DNA): TGTGCCAGCAGCTTAGCGGTACCCAATGAGCAGTTCTTC. This codes for CASSLAVPNEQFF.

The CDR3 region has the DNA TGTGCCAGCACTCGCAACGATGGGGAGACCCAGTACTTC. Translated, it gives CASTRNDGETQYF. V and J are TRBV12-3 or TRBV12-4 and TRBJ2-5; D gene uncertain. The V end was cut by 7 bases, the J end by 5 bases, with 14 bases between. The CDR3 consists of 13 residues.

The chain is built from TRBV5-1 and TRBJ1-4; no definite D call. V lost 0 bases and J 8 bases, leaving 8 bases between the germline ends. The germline gives CDR1 SGHRS, CDR2 YFSETQ. The CDR3 runs to 13 residues. In DNA, the CDR3 is TGCGCCAGCAGCTTGGGGCCAAGGGAAAAACTGTTTTTT. This translates into CASSLGPREKLFF.

V gene TRBV7-3 combines with J gene TRBJ1-5; TRBD1 aligns across 7 bases. V dropped 5 bases and J dropped 4; count of bases not matched to a gene: 8. The CDR3 runs to 15 residues. The V gene's germline CDR1 is SGHTA and CDR2 FQGTGA. The DNA of the CDR3 is TGTGCCAGCAGCCCCCAGGCAGGGGGGAATCAGCCCCAGCATTTT. Protein sequence: CASSPQAGGNQPQHF.

This clone was recorded only once. This chain uses TRBV3-1 (or the pseudogene TRBV3-2) with TRBJ1-4, with D possibly matching TRBD1 (5 bases). The CDR3 is 17 residues long. Germline lookup yields CDR1 LGHDT and CDR2 YNNKEL (reference sequence). V shed 1 base and J shed 7 bases, with 19 bases lying between them. The CDR3 is CASSQVPTPGLGEKLFF. CDR3 in DNA: TGTGCCAGCAGCCAAGTTCCGACCCCGGGACTTGGTGAAAAACTGTTTTTT.

The chain links TRBV5-1 to TRBJ1-4, with TRBD1 identical over 8 bases. V lost 0 bases to trimming and J lost 7 bases; unmatched junction nucleotides: 11. CDR1 is SGHRS and CDR2 is YFSETQ in the germline V gene. CDR3 size: 17 residues. CDR3 region: CASSLGGGRGHGEKLFF. The CDR3 nucleotides are TGCGCCAGCAGCTTGGGTGGCGGCAGGGGGCATGGTGAAAAACTGTTTTTT.

This rearrangement joins TRBV28 to TRBJ2-7; perhaps TRBD1 as D (6 bases). Germline values: CDR1 MDHEN, CDR2 SYDVKM. Trimming stripped 5 bases from V and 3 bases from J, with 14 bases between. This CDR3 is 14 amino acids long. CDR3 region: CASSKYRDGYEQYF. The CDR3 DNA reads TGTGCCAGCAGTAAGTACAGGGACGGCTACGAGCAGTACTTC.

The rearrangement uses TRBV6-5 and TRBJ1-1, with D unresolved. V lost 7 bases and J lost 1, with 10 bases in between. CDR1 MNHEY and CDR2 SVGAGI come from the germline V gene. The CDR3 is 13 amino acids. This CDR3 reads CASIISGNTEAFF. CDR3 nucleotide sequence: TGTGCCAGCATCATCAGTGGGAACACTGAAGCTTTCTTT.

The rearrangement joins TRBV6-5 to TRBJ2-5; maybe TRBD1 (5 bases). Germline V lookup: CDR1 MNHEY, CDR2 SVGAGI. This CDR3 has 14 amino acids. The V and J ends lost 7 bases and 5 bases respectively, with 17 bases between them. The CDR3 here is CASKPPGYVETQYF. CDR3 in DNA: TGTGCCAGCAAACCTCCAGGGTATGTGGAGACCCAGTACTTC.